The 11 T cell receptor beta chains below come from one sample, sequenced in a study of CD8 T cells in ankylosing spondylitis. TCRdb passed the 5' RACE reads through MiXCR, listing each CDR3 protein once. Of around 250,000 distinct CDR3 sequences listed, over 30% were seen once; the top ten hold around 4.2%. Sequenced material: blood, either unsorted or a sorted T cell fraction (not recorded which). The source of these receptors is a male donor with ankylosing spondylitis or in good health (not recorded which).

This clonotype was detected a few times. V and J are TRBV10-3 and TRBJ2-1, with TRBD2 identical over 8 bases. The germline V gene encodes CDR1 ENHRY and CDR2 SYGVKD. V lost 0 bases, J lost 10 bases, and 14 bases stayed unmatched. There are 17 residues in the CDR3. The CDR3 protein is CAISESGVRGGQEEQFF. The CDR3 DNA is TGTGCCATCAGTGAGTCGGGGGTTCGGGGGGGCCAGGAAGAGCAGTTCTTC.

The V and J genes are TRBV20-1 and TRBJ2-5; 8 bases match TRBD1. Germline CDR1 DFQATT, CDR2 SNEGSKA (reference sequence). Trimming removed 0 bases from V and 1 base from J; junction bases left unmatched: 7. The CDR3 spans 16 residues. CDR3 in amino acids: CSARDRGRGRQETQYF. Written as DNA, the CDR3 is TGCAGTGCTAGAGATCGCGGCAGGGGGCGCCAAGAGACCCAGTACTTC.

The rearrangement uses TRBV20-1 and TRBJ1-1; D not certain. V was shortened by 2 bases and J by 0 bases, with 7 bases between the two germline ends. The V gene's germline CDR1 is DFQATT and CDR2 SNEGSKA (reference sequence). The CDR3 length is 13 residues. In DNA form, the CDR3 reads TGCAGTGCTAGACAAGACATGAACACTGAAGCTTTCTTT. Its translation: CSARQDMNTEAFF.

The chain has TRBV20-1 and TRBJ2-7; D perhaps matches TRBD2 (7 bases). V lost 6 bases and J lost 4, with 19 bases in between. Per the germline V gene, CDR1 is DFQATT and CDR2 is SNEGSKA (reference sequence). This CDR3 contains 14 residues. The DNA of the CDR3 is TGCAGTGCCCCTACGGGGGGCGGCGTTTACGAGCAGTACTTC. Amino acids: CSAPTGGGVYEQYF.

The V gene is TRBV7-9, the J gene TRBJ2-1; 8 bases fit TRBD2. The CDR3 loop spans 16 amino acids. From germline, CDR1 is SEHNR and CDR2 FQNEAQ (reference sequence). J was trimmed by 5 bases and V by 1 base; bases with no gene match: 7. The CDR3 sequence is CASSLVVAGGHNEQFF. The CDR3 DNA reads as TGTGCCAGCAGCTTAGTGGTGGCGGGGGGACACAATGAGCAGTTCTTC.

A word on this clonotype: It may be a read error: a sequence one base away is much more abundant. CDR3: CASSRTSGDYNEQFF. The CDR3 coding sequence is TGCGCCAGCAGCCGGACTAGCGGGGACTACAATGAGCAGTTCTTC. The J gene is TRBJ2-1, the V gene TRBV5-1; 12 bases match TRBD2. Germline assignment: CDR1 SGHRS and CDR2 YFSETQ. The CDR3 length is 15 residues. Trimming cost V 4 bases and J 3 bases; bases outside gene matches: 2. The full variable domain, its missing parts supplied by reference TRBV5-1 and TRBJ2-1, is KAGVTQTPRYLIKTRGQQVTLSCSPISGHRSVSWYQQTPGQGLQFLFEYFSETQRNKGNFPGRFSGRQFSNSRSEMNVSTLELGDSALYLCASSRTSGDYNEQFFGPGTRLTVL.

V and J are TRBV5-1 and TRBJ1-5; 8 bases align to TRBD1. With V trimmed by 0 bases and J by 2 bases, 4 bases remained unmatched. CDR1 is SGHRS and CDR2 is YFSETQ in the germline V gene. The CDR3 totals 16 residues. CDR3 coding DNA: TGCGCCAGCAGCTTGGATACAGGGGGAGGCAATCAGCCCCAGCATTTT. Translation: CASSLDTGGGNQPQHF.

The chain joins TRBV7-9 to TRBJ2-7, with a possible D match to TRBD1 (5 bases). Trimming took off 4 bases at V and 2 bases at J, with 9 bases between the two ends. The CDR3 runs 13 residues. Germline values: CDR1 SEHNR, CDR2 FQNEAQ (reference sequence). The CDR3 DNA reads as TGTGCCAGCAGCTCCAGGGATCCCTACGAGCAGTACTTC. Translating it yields CASSSRDPYEQYF. Complete variable domain (other parts from reference TRBV7-9 and TRBJ2-7): DTGVSQNPRHKITKRGQNVTFRCDPISEHNRLYWYRQTLGQGPEFLTYFQNEAQLEKSRLLSDRFSAERPKGSFSTLEIQRTEQGDSAMYLCASSSRDPYEQYFGPGTRLTVT.

V and J are TRBV28 and TRBJ2-7, with 7 positions matching TRBD1. CDR1 is MDHEN and CDR2 is SYDVKM in the germline V gene. The CDR3 runs to 17 residues. The V gene end was trimmed by 3 bases and the J gene end by 0 bases; junction bases not matched to a gene: 11. The CDR3 sequence: CASSFIGGTGDSYEQYF. The CDR3, as DNA: TGTGCCAGCAGTTTTATCGGCGGAACAGGGGACTCCTACGAGCAGTACTTC.

Only a few counts were recorded for this clonotype. The V and J genes are TRBV5-1 and TRBJ2-1; D is unclear. V lost 4 bases and J lost 2, with 10 bases in between. The length of the CDR3 is 14 residues. CDR1 SGHRS and CDR2 YFSETQ come from the germline V gene. CDR3: CASSLVQTYNEQFF. In nucleotides, the CDR3 is TGCGCCAGCAGCCTTGTCCAGACCTACAATGAGCAGTTCTTC.

This clonotype came up once. The J gene is TRBJ2-3, the V gene TRBV10-3; 14 nucleotides match TRBD2. V was clipped by 10 bases and J by 6 bases; unmatched bases: 3. This CDR3 is built from 13 residues. Germline V gene data show CDR1 as ENHRY and CDR2 as SYGVKD. The CDR3 sequence is CATGLAGVDTQYF. The CDR3, as DNA: TGTGCCACGGGACTAGCGGGGGTTGATACGCAGTATTTT.